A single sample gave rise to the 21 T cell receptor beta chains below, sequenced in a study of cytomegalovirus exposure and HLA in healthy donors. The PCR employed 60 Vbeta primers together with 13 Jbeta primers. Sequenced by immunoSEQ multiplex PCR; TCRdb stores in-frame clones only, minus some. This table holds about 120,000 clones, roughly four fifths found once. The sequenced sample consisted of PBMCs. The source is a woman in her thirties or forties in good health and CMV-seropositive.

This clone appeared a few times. The CDR3, as DNA: TGTGCCAGCAGTGGCGAGACTAGTTTCGGTGAGCAGTTCTTC. This gives the protein CASSGETSFGEQFF. The chain uses TRBV6-4 and TRBJ2-1; weak D call: TRBD2 (6 bases). V was trimmed by 4 bases and J by 9 bases, leaving 16 bases between them. This CDR3 contains 14 residues. Germline V gene lookup returns CDR1 MRHNA and CDR2 SNTAGT.

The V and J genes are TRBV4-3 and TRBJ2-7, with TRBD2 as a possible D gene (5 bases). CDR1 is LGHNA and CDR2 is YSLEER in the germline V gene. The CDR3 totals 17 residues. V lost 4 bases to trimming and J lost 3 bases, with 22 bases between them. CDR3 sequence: CASSPRRAVEYYYEQYF. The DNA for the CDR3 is TGCGCCAGCAGCCCCCGGCGGGCGGTGGAGTACTACTACGAGCAGTACTTC.

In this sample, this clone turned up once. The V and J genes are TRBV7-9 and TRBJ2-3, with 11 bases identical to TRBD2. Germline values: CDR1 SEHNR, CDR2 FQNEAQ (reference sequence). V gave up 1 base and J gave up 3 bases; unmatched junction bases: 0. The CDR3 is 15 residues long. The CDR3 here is CASSLGLAGTDTQYF. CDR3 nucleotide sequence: TGTGCCAGCAGCTTAGGACTAGCGGGGACAGATACGCAGTATTTT.

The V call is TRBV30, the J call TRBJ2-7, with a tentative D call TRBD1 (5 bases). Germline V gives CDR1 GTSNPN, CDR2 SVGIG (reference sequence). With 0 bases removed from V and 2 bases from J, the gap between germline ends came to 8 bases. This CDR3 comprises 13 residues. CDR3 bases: TGTGCCTGGAGTGTGGGCAGGGCCTACGAGCAGTACTTC. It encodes CAWSVGRAYEQYF.

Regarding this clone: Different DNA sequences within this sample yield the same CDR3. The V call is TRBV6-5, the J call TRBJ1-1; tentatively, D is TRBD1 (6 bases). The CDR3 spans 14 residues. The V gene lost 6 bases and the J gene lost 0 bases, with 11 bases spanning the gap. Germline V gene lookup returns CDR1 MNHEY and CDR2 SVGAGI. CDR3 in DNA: TGTGCCAGCAGCCGGGGACACTTGAACACTGAAGCTTTCTTT. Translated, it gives CASSRGHLNTEAFF.

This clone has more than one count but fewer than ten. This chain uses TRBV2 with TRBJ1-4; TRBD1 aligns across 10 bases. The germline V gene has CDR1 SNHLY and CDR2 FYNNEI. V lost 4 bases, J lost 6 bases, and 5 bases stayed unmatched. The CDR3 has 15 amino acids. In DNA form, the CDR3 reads TGTGCCAGCAGTGGCCCGGACAGGGGGGATGAAAAACTGTTTTTT. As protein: CASSGPDRGDEKLFF.

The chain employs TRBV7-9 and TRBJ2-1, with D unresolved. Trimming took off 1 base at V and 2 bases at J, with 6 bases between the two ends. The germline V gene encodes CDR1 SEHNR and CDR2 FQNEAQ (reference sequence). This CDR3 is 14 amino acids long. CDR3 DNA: TGTGCCAGCAGCTTAGAGCTCCCCTACAATGAGCAGTTCTTC. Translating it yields CASSLELPYNEQFF.

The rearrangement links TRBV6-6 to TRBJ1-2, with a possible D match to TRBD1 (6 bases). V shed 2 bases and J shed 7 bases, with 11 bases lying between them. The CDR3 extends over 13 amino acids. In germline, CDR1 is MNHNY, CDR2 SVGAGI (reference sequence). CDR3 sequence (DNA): TGTGCCAGCAGTTACGGGACATATAGTGGCTACACCTTC. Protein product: CASSYGTYSGYTF.

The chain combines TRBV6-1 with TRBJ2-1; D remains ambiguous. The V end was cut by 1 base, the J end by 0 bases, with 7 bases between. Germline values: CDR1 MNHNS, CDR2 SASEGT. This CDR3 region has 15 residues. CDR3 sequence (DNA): TGTGCCAGCAGTGAAGAGATCAGCTCCTACAATGAGCAGTTCTTC. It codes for CASSEEISSYNEQFF.

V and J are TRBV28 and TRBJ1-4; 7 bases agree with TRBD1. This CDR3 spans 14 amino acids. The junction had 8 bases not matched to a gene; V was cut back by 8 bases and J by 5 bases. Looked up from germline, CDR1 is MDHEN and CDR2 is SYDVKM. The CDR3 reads CASETGSSNEKLFF. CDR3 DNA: TGTGCCAGCGAGACAGGGAGCTCAAATGAAAAACTGTTTTTT.

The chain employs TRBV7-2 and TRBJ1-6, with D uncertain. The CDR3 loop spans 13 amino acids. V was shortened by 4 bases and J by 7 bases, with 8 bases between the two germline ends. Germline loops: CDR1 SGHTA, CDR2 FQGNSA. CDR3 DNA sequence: TGTGCCAGCAGCTCGAGAACGAATTCACCCCTCCACTTT. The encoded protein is CASSSRTNSPLHF.

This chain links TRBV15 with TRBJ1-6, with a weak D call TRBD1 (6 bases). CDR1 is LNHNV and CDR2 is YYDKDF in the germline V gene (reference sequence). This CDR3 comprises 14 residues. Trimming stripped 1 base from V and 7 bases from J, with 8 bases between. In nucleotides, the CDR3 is TGTGCCACCAGCAGAGGGACAGAGAATTCACCCCTCCACTTT. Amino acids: CATSRGTENSPLHF.

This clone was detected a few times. For the CDR3, the DNA is TGTGCCAGCAGTCAGGGGGCGGTGGAGCAGTACTTC. Its protein product is CASSQGAVEQYF. The V gene is TRBV6-5, the J gene TRBJ2-7; 8 nucleotides line up with TRBD1. The germline gives CDR1 MNHEY, CDR2 SVGAGI. V shed 5 bases, J shed 7 bases, and the junction held 4 bases outside the gene matches. The CDR3 has 12 residues.

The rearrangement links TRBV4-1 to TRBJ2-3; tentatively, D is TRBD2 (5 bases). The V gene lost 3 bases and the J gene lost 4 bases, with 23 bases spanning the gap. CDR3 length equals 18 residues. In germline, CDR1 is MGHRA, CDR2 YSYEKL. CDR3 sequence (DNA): TGCGCCAGCAGCCACCCCCGGCGATCCGGGATTCAGCCAGATACGCAGTATTTT. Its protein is CASSHPRRSGIQPDTQYF.

In nucleotides, the CDR3 is TGTGCCAGCAGCCAAGAATCGCGGGAGGCGGAGACCCAGTACTTC. Protein sequence: CASSQESREAETQYF. V usage is TRBV4-2 and J usage is TRBJ2-5; 8 positions agree with TRBD2. CDR1 and CDR2 from the germline V gene are LGHNA and YNFKEQ. V lost 0 bases to trimming and J lost 5 bases; unmatched junction nucleotides: 5. The CDR3 has 15 residues.

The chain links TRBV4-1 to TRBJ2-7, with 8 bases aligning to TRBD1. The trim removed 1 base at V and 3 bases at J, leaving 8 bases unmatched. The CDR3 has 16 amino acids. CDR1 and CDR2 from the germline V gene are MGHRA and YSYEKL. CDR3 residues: CASSQVFGTGDYEQYF. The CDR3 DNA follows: TGCGCCAGCAGCCAAGTCTTCGGGACAGGCGACTACGAGCAGTACTTC.

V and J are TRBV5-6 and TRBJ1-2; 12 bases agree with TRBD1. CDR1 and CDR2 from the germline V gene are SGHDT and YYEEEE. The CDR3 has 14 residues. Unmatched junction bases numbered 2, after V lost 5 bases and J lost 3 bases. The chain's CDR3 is CASSGDRGHYGYTF. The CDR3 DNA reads TGTGCCAGCAGTGGGGACAGGGGGCACTATGGCTACACCTTC.

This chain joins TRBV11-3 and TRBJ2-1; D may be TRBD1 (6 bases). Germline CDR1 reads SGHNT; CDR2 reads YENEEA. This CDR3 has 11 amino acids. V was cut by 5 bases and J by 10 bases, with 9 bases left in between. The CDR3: CASSLGQEQFF. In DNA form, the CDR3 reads TGTGCCAGCAGCCTAGGACAGGAGCAGTTCTTC.

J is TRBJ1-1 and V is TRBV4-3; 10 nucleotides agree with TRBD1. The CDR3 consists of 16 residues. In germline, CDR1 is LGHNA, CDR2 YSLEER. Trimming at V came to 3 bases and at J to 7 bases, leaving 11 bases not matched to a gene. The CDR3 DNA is TGCGCCAGCAGCCAGGGGCGACAGGGGGCGCGGGGTGAAGCTTTCTTT. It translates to CASSQGRQGARGEAFF.

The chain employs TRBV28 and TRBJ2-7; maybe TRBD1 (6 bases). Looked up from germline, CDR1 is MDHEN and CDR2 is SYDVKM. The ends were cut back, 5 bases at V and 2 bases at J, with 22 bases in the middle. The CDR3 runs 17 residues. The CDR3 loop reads CASSRNLGQGITYEQYF. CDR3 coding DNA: TGTGCCAGCAGTCGTAACCTGGGGCAGGGGATAACCTACGAGCAGTACTTC.

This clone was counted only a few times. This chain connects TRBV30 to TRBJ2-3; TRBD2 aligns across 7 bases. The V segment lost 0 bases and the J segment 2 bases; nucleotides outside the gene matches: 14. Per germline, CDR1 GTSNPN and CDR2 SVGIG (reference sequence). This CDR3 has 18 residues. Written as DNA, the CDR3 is TGTGCCTGGAGTGTAAGGGGAGGGCGTGGAGTGGCCACAGATACGCAGTATTTT. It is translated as CAWSVRGGRGVATDTQYF.